A single T cell receptor beta chain is shown here with its context. Its antigen remains unknown. The CDR3 runs to 18 residues. The method was immunoSEQ multiplex PCR; TCRdb's version includes in-frame clones alone and lacks a portion of them. The sample shows 40,000 or so clones, approximately 84% of them seen only once. These data belong to a study of a mutant IDH1 vaccine in newly diagnosed glioma. Study-wide context: Each patient was administered eight vaccinations, scheduled in weeks 1, 3, 5, 7, 11, 15, 19 and 23. A roughly 60% male, about 38% female split and a mean age of 40.4 years characterized treated patients. Prior therapy was radiotherapy, temozolomide, or both; most received both.

Time point denoted: week 23, last vaccination. In the vaccine, a single dose held 300 ug of the mutant IDH1 20-mer peptide, along with topical imiquimod. The sequence came from a woman between 18 and 29 years old with glioma. Some clones in this sample may be carry-over from other donors' samples. Sequenced here: PBMCs, sampled from a glioma patient whose treatment included an IDH1 peptide vaccine. The chain carries TRBV21-1 and TRBJ1-5. TRBV21-1 is a pseudogene locus. CDR3 sequence (DNA): TGTGCCAGCAGCAAGGGTAGGAAGGGAGTTTATAGCAATCAGCCCCAGCATTTT. Its translation is CASSKGRKGVYSNQPQHF.